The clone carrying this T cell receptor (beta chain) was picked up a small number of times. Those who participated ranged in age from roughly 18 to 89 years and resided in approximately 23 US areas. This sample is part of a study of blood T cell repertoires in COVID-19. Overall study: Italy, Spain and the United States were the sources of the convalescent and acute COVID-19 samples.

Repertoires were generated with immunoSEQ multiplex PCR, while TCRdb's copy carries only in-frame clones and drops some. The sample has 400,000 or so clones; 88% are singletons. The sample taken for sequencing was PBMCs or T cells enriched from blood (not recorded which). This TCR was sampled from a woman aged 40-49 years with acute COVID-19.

The CDR3 DNA is TGTGCCAGCAGCTTAGGTCGGGTTTCGGAAGCTTTCTTT. The encoded protein is CASSLGRVSEAFF. The chain joins TRBV7-2 to TRBJ1-1; D remains ambiguous. In germline, CDR1 is SGHTA, CDR2 FQGNSA. The CDR3 extends over 13 amino acids. The V end lost 1 base, the J end lost 8 bases, and 11 bases lay between the germline ends.